Shown below are 31 T cell receptor beta chains from a single sample sequenced in a study of T cell clonality in common variable immunodeficiency. Assay used: immunoSEQ multiplex PCR; TCRdb lists only in-frame clones, some missing. The sample holds around 52,000 clones, and no clone turns up only once. Sample: peripheral blood mononuclear cells. These receptors originate from a person aged 18-70 years in good health.

This clone was observed many times. The read ends 3 residues early relative to the CDR3; the germline J gene fills the gap. The V and J genes are TRBV7-9 and TRBJ1-4; D possibly corresponds to TRBD1 (6 bases). Trimming took 4 bases from V and 9 from J, leaving 18 bases between them. Germline lookup yields CDR1 SEHNR and CDR2 FQNEAQ (reference sequence). The CDR3 has 15 amino acids. This CDR3 is CASSSGRGGEKKLFF. Incomplete CDR3 DNA: TGTGCCAGCAGCTCAGGACGAGGGGGGGAGAAAAAA.

This clone was counted ten times or more. The read ends 3 residues early relative to the CDR3; the germline J gene fills the gap. The V gene is TRBV20-1, the J gene TRBJ2-1; tentative D call: TRBD1 (6 bases). This CDR3 comprises 15 residues. From germline, CDR1 is DFQATT and CDR2 SNEGSKA (reference sequence). Deletions cut 4 bases from V and 8 bases from J, with 21 bases between. The CDR3 bases that were read are TGCAGTGCTAAAACCCCCCCATCAGGGGTCCATGAG. Protein product: CSAKTPPSGVHE. The full CDR3 reads CSAKTPPSGVHEQFF.

This clone occurred many times. Partial CDR3 DNA: TGTGCCAGTAGACCACAGGGCTACAATGAG. Encoded protein: CASRPQGYNE. From start to end, the CDR3 is CASRPQGYNEQFF. This chain links TRBV19 with TRBJ2-1; possibly TRBD1 for D (6 bases). The read finishes 3 residues shy of the CDR3 end, and the germline J gene is used to complete it. The germline gives CDR1 LNHDA, CDR2 SQIVND (reference sequence). This CDR3 region has 13 residues. Between the trimmed V and J ends, which lost 6 bases and 3 bases, there was a span of 9 bases.

This clone showed up many times. The read ends 3 residues shy of where the CDR3 ends; the end is completed using the germline J gene. V and J are TRBV19 and TRBJ1-1; D remains ambiguous. V lost 9 bases, J lost 3 bases, and 14 bases lay in between. The CDR3 length is 13 residues. The germline gives CDR1 LNHDA, CDR2 SQIVND (reference sequence). CDR3 loop: CASRGSGYTEAFF. The CDR3 bases that were read are TGTGCCAGCCGGGGATCCGGGTACACTGAA.

This clone was seen a handful of times. Sequencing ends 3 residues short of the CDR3 end; the germline J gene provides the rest. The J gene is TRBJ1-2, the V gene TRBV2, with 7 bases lining up with TRBD1. The CDR3 covers 15 residues. The V gene end was trimmed by 4 bases and the J gene end by 7 bases; junction bases not matched to a gene: 12. Germline values: CDR1 SNHLY, CDR2 FYNNEI. The CDR3 bases that were read are TGTGCCAGCAGTGGAAGTGGTGGACAGGCTTTTGGC. Translated, it gives CASSGSGGQAFG. From start to end, the CDR3 is CASSGSGGQAFGYTF.

This clone was counted at least ten times. The read stops 3 residues short of the end of the CDR3; the missing end is completed from the germline J gene. The J gene is TRBJ2-1, the V gene TRBV29-1; 7 bases match TRBD1. CDR1 is SQVTM and CDR2 is ANQGSEA in the germline V gene. With V trimmed by 6 bases and J by 7 bases, 3 bases remained unmatched. CDR3 length: 11 residues. CDR3 sequence reads: CSVGQWNEQFF. The part of the CDR3 DNA that was read is TGCAGCGTGGGACAGTGGAATGAG.

This clone has ten or more counts. Sequencing ends 3 residues short of the CDR3 end; the germline J gene provides the rest. This rearrangement joins TRBV7-9 to TRBJ1-2; D remains ambiguous. The CDR3 has 12 residues. CDR1 and CDR2 from the germline V gene are SEHNR and FQNEAQ (reference sequence). The chain's CDR3 is CASSPTAAGYTF. The part of the CDR3 DNA that was read is TGTGCCAGCAGCCCGACGGCGGCGGGC.

This clone was counted many times. The read ends 3 residues early relative to the CDR3; the germline J gene fills the gap. V usage is TRBV7-9 and J usage is TRBJ1-1, with TRBD1 matching over 7 bases. CDR3 length: 13 residues. CDR1 and CDR2 (germline): SEHNR, FQNEAQ (reference sequence). The ends lost 7 bases at V and 3 bases at J; junction bases unmatched: 5. The part of the CDR3 DNA that was read is TGTGCCAGCAACCGACAGGGTGACACTGAA. It is translated as CASNRQGDTE. The entire CDR3 is CASNRQGDTEAFF.

This clone was counted many times. The CDR3 end is not reached by the read, which stops 3 residues before it; the germline J gene fills it in. V is TRBV27 and J is TRBJ1-1; 10 positions match TRBD1. The junction had 1 base not matched to a gene; V was cut back by 5 bases and J by 4 bases. Germline CDR1 is MNHEY and CDR2 is SMNVEV (reference sequence). This CDR3 has 13 amino acids. The CDR3 loop is CASSDRGPTEAFF. Partial CDR3 DNA: TGTGCCAGCAGTGACAGGGGGCCCACTGAA.

The table lists this clone with many counts. The observed sequence ends 3 residues before the CDR3 terminus, with the missing tail filled in from the germline J gene. V is TRBV7-9 and J is TRBJ1-4, with 7 bases aligning to TRBD1. V was clipped by 3 bases and J by 4 bases; unmatched bases: 5. The germline V gene has CDR1 SEHNR and CDR2 FQNEAQ (reference sequence). The length of the CDR3 is 15 residues. The sequenced CDR3 bases are TGTGCCAGCAGCTTCCTTACAGGGGTTAATGAAAAA. This codes for CASSFLTGVNEK. The complete CDR3 sequence is CASSFLTGVNEKLFF.

Only a few counts were recorded for this clone. The junction departs from germline at one end; a sequencing error may be responsible. Read data end 3 residues before the CDR3 end; the end is taken from the germline J gene. The chain joins TRBV18 to TRBJ1-2, with D perhaps TRBD1 (6 bases). The germline gives CDR1 KGHSH, CDR2 LQKENI. CDR3 length: 15 amino acids. This CDR3 reads CANSPPTGTNYSYTF. CDR3 DNA, as far as it was read: TGTGCCAACTCACCACCCACAGGGACGAACTATAGC.

The sample holds many counts of this clone. The read terminates 3 residues ahead of where the CDR3 ends, so the germline J gene completes it. The rearrangement uses TRBV5-1 and TRBJ2-3; 10 nucleotides align to TRBD2. The CDR3 runs to 15 residues. Trimming removed 1 base from V and 6 bases from J; junction bases left unmatched: 5. CDR1 SGHRS and CDR2 YFSETQ come from the germline V gene. CDR3 protein: CASSLPSGRGDTQYF. The sequenced part of the CDR3 DNA is TGCGCCAGCAGCTTGCCTAGCGGGAGAGGGGATACG.

Many counts were recorded for this clone. The read gets to within 3 residues of the CDR3 end, and the germline J gene fills in the rest. The J gene is TRBJ1-4, the V gene TRBV5-6; 8 bases match TRBD1. From germline, CDR1 is SGHDT and CDR2 YYEEEE. Trimming removed 3 bases from V and 0 bases from J; junction bases left unmatched: 1. There are 15 residues in the CDR3. Here the CDR3 reads CASSSQGATNEKLFF. The sequenced part of the CDR3 DNA is TGTGCCAGCAGCTCACAGGGGGCAACTAATGAAAAA.

This clone has at least ten counts. The read terminates 3 residues before the CDR3 end, so the remaining end is supplied by the germline J gene. The rearrangement joins TRBV18 to TRBJ2-7; D may be TRBD1 (6 bases). There are 14 residues in the CDR3. CDR1 and CDR2 (germline): KGHSH, LQKENI. V lost 4 bases, J lost 0 bases, and 10 bases lay in between. Partial CDR3 DNA: TGTGCCAGCTCACTGGGACACCGCTCCTACGAG. Translation: CASSLGHRSYE. The entire CDR3 sequence reads CASSLGHRSYEQYF.

This clone was detected ten times or more. This CDR3 reads CASSLSPTGQGNTGELFF. The CDR3 bases that were read are TGTGCCAGCAGCTTAAGTCCAACAGGACAGGGAAACACCGGGGAG. The chain is built from TRBV7-3 and TRBJ2-2; 8 nucleotides align to TRBD1. The read comes to an end 3 residues before the CDR3 does, leaving the germline J gene to fill in the end. This CDR3 has 18 amino acids. CDR1 is SGHTA, CDR2 FQGTGA, per germline. V dropped 1 base and J dropped 2; count of bases not matched to a gene: 9.

At least ten counts were recorded for this clone. The read is 3 residues too short to cover the CDR3 end, so that end is filled in from the germline J gene. The chain links TRBV2 to TRBJ2-3; D remains ambiguous. Per the germline V gene, CDR1 is SNHLY and CDR2 is FYNNEI. Trimming took off 3 bases at V and 2 bases at J, with 6 bases between the two ends. This CDR3 has 13 amino acids. The CDR3 bases that were read are TGTGCCAGCAGTGATCCCTTCACAGATACG. This encodes CASSDPFTDT. The full CDR3 protein is CASSDPFTDTQYF.

This clone has at least ten counts. The read stops 3 residues short of the end of the CDR3; the missing end is completed from the germline J gene. V is TRBV7-8 and J is TRBJ2-2; D perhaps matches TRBD1 (6 bases). The CDR3 has 15 amino acids. Trimming left V 6 bases short and J 2 bases short, with 13 bases between. Germline CDR1 is SGHVS and CDR2 is FQNEAQ. CDR3 bases read: TGTGCCAGCAGAAGACAGGCGACTAACACCGGGGAG. This gives the protein CASRRQATNTGE. The CDR3, in full, reads CASRRQATNTGELFF.

This clone was picked up many times. The CDR3 goes on 3 residues after the read ends, and that part is filled in from the germline J gene. The V gene is TRBV19, the J gene TRBJ1-5, with D unclear. The CDR3 covers 13 residues. CDR1 is LNHDA and CDR2 is SQIVND in the germline V gene (reference sequence). The V and J ends lost 1 base and 6 bases respectively, with 7 bases between them. This CDR3 is CASSIAGIQPQHF. The sequenced CDR3 bases are TGTGCCAGTAGTATAGCAGGAATTCAGCCC. The full variable domain, completed using reference TRBV19 and TRBJ1-5, is DGGITQSPKYLFRKEGQNVTLSCEQNLNHDAMYWYRQDPGQGLRLIYYSQIVNDFQKGDIAEGYSVSREKKESFPLTVTSAQKNPTAFYLCASSIAGIQPQHFGDGTRLSIL.

Many counts were recorded for this clone. The read ends 3 residues early relative to the CDR3; the germline J gene fills the gap. The V gene is TRBV6-2 or TRBV6-3, the J gene TRBJ1-2; TRBD1 is a possible D gene (5 bases). From germline, CDR1 is MNHEY and CDR2 SVGEGT. The CDR3 loop spans 14 amino acids. Trimming removed 5 bases from V and 7 bases from J, with 17 bases in between. Incomplete CDR3 DNA: TGTGCCAGCAGTCACGAGGCCAGGGCGGCTGGC. Residues: CASSHEARAAG. The entire CDR3 reads CASSHEARAAGYTF.

This clone was seen ten or more times. The read is 3 residues too short to cover the CDR3 end, so that end is filled in from the germline J gene. The J gene is TRBJ1-2, the V gene TRBV29-1; D unclear. V was cut by 7 bases and J by 3 bases, with 9 bases left in between. From germline, CDR1 is SQVTM and CDR2 ANQGSEA. The CDR3 extends over 11 amino acids. The CDR3 sequence: CSATEDYGYTF. Incomplete CDR3 DNA: TGCAGCGCCACAGAGGACTATGGC.

With regard to this clone: The read ends 3 residues early relative to the CDR3; the germline J gene fills the gap. The chain links TRBV27 to TRBJ2-7; the D gene is possibly TRBD2 (6 bases). CDR1 is MNHEY and CDR2 is SMNVEV in the germline V gene (reference sequence). The CDR3 consists of 13 residues. Deletions cut 4 bases from V and 2 bases from J, with 9 bases between. Incomplete CDR3 DNA: TGTGCCAGCAGTTCGGGACTCACCTACGAG. This gives the protein CASSSGLTYE. The full CDR3 sequence reads CASSSGLTYEQYF.

This clone was seen many times. With the read ending 3 residues before the CDR3 end, the germline J gene is used to fill in that end. The rearrangement joins TRBV6-2 or TRBV6-3 to TRBJ1-3; the match to TRBD1 covers 7 bases. CDR1 is MNHEY, CDR2 SVGEGT, per germline. With V trimmed by 8 bases and J by 4 bases, 5 bases remained unmatched. The CDR3 extends over 13 amino acids. CDR3 DNA, as far as it was read: TGTGCCAGCTCGGGACAGCGCGGAAACACC. This encodes CASSGQRGNT. The whole CDR3 reads CASSGQRGNTIYF.

This clone was recorded at least ten times. Read sequence stops 3 residues before the CDR3 end, and the germline J gene provides the missing end. This chain joins TRBV29-1 and TRBJ1-3; a weak D match, TRBD1 (5 bases). CDR1 is SQVTM and CDR2 is ANQGSEA in the germline V gene. This CDR3 comprises 15 residues. Trimming took off 2 bases at V and 2 bases at J, with 13 bases between the two ends. CDR3 bases read: TGCAGCGTTGAAAGGGATGACAGAACTGGAAACACC. The encoded protein is CSVERDDRTGNT. The whole CDR3 protein is CSVERDDRTGNTIYF.

This clone was observed at least ten times. The CDR3 here is CASSDGPQAQYF. The CDR3 DNA, read in part, is TGTGCCAGCAGTGACGGCCCCCAGGCG. The rearrangement uses TRBV6-1 and TRBJ2-3; no definite D call. Read sequence stops 3 residues before the CDR3 end, and the germline J gene provides the missing end. The CDR3 totals 12 residues. CDR1 MNHNS and CDR2 SASEGT come from the germline V gene.

This clone has ten or more counts. The CDR3 extends 3 residues past the end of the read, so its final part is completed from the germline J gene. This chain connects TRBV2 to TRBJ1-1; TRBD1 is a possible D gene (6 bases). In germline, CDR1 is SNHLY, CDR2 FYNNEI. V was clipped by 7 bases and J by 4 bases, with 7 bases between them. CDR3 size: 11 residues. CDR3 amino acids: CASNRATEAFF. CDR3 DNA (partial): TGTGCCAGCAACAGGGCCACTGAA. The entire variable domain, with the rest obtained from reference TRBV2 and TRBJ1-1, is as follows: EPEVTQTPSHQVTQMGQEVILRCVPISNHLYFYWYRQILGQKVEFLVSFYNNEISEKSEIFDDQFSVERPDGSNFTLKIRSTKLEDSAMYFCASNRATEAFFGQGTRLTVV.

There are many counts of this clone. The CDR3 end is not reached by the read, which stops 3 residues before it; the germline J gene fills it in. J is TRBJ2-7 and V is TRBV30; weak D call: TRBD2 (6 bases). Between the trimmed V and J ends, which lost 0 bases and 4 bases, there was a span of 10 bases. This CDR3 spans 13 amino acids. CDR1 is GTSNPN and CDR2 is SVGIG in the germline V gene (reference sequence). Partial CDR3 DNA: TGTGCCTGGAGTGTGGGACTGCTATACGAG. It codes for CAWSVGLLYE. The entire CDR3 sequence reads CAWSVGLLYEQYF. The full variable domain, completed using reference TRBV30 and TRBJ2-7, is SQTIHQWPATLVQPVGSPLSLECTVEGTSNPNLYWYRQAAGRGLQLLFYSVGIGQISSEVPQNLSASRPQDRQFILSSKKLLLSDSGFYLCAWSVGLLYEQYFGPGTRLTVT.

Remarks on this clone: The DNA ends 3 residues before the CDR3 does, and the rest of the CDR3 is filled in from the germline J gene. The same CDR3 is also encoded by other DNA sequences in this sample. This chain uses TRBV7-8 with TRBJ2-5, with TRBD2 matching over 8 bases. CDR1 and CDR2 (germline): SGHVS, FQNEAQ. The CDR3 has 16 residues. The junction had 11 bases not matched to a gene; V was cut back by 5 bases and J by 3 bases. CDR3 in amino acids: CASSLGAAGVKETQYF. CDR3 DNA (partial): TGTGCCAGCAGCCTAGGGGCAGCGGGAGTAAAAGAGACC. Full variable domain (missing parts from reference TRBV7-8 and TRBJ2-5): GAGVSQSPRYKVAKRGQDVALRCDPISGHVSLFWYQQALGQGPEFLTYFQNEAQLDKSGLPSDRFFAERPEGSVSTLKIQRTQQEDSAVYLCASSLGAAGVKETQYFGPGTRLLVL.

This clone was counted ten times or more. The read is 3 residues too short to cover the CDR3 end, so that end is filled in from the germline J gene. The gene calls are TRBV5-1 and TRBJ1-2; 9 bases line up with TRBD1. Per germline, CDR1 SGHRS and CDR2 YFSETQ. Trimming took 4 bases from V and 0 from J; bases not matched to a gene: 10. The CDR3 spans 17 residues. The CDR3 loop is CASSPRDRERANYGYTF. CDR3 DNA (partial): TGCGCCAGCAGCCCAAGGGACAGGGAGCGAGCTAACTATGGC.

This clone was seen at least ten times. With the read ending 3 residues before the CDR3 end, the germline J gene is used to fill in that end. The chain combines TRBV10-3 with TRBJ1-5, with 11 positions matching TRBD1. The trim removed 7 bases at V and 8 bases at J, leaving 4 bases unmatched. Per the germline V gene, CDR1 is ENHRY and CDR2 is SYGVKD. This CDR3 region has 13 residues. The sequenced CDR3 bases are TGTGCCATCACCGGGGACAGGGGGAAGCCC. It encodes CAITGDRGKP. The full-length CDR3 reads as CAITGDRGKPQHF.

This clone has a count of ten or more. The read falls 3 residues short of the CDR3 end, and the missing part is taken from the germline J gene. This chain joins TRBV7-8 and TRBJ2-5; D perhaps matches TRBD1 (7 bases). V was clipped by 6 bases and J by 4 bases, with 21 bases between them. The CDR3 runs 16 residues. Germline CDR1 and CDR2: SGHVS and FQNEAQ. The chain's CDR3 is CASSSGEAGGGETQYF. CDR3 DNA, as far as it was read: TGTGCCAGCAGTTCAGGGGAGGCAGGGGGTGGAGAGACC.

This clone appeared many times. The read terminates 3 residues ahead of where the CDR3 ends, so the germline J gene completes it. The gene calls are TRBV2 and TRBJ1-5; 8 bases are a match to TRBD1. Germline V gives CDR1 SNHLY, CDR2 FYNNEI. The trim removed 4 bases at V and 0 bases at J, leaving 8 bases unmatched. The CDR3 runs 17 residues. CDR3 sequence reads: CASSALADRGSNQPQHF. The CDR3 DNA, read in part, is TGTGCCAGCAGTGCATTAGCTGACAGGGGTAGCAATCAGCCC. Drawing the rest from reference TRBV2 and TRBJ1-5, the complete variable domain is EPEVTQTPSHQVTQMGQEVILRCVPISNHLYFYWYRQILGQKVEFLVSFYNNEISEKSEIFDDQFSVERPDGSNFTLKIRSTKLEDSAMYFCASSALADRGSNQPQHFGDGTRLSIL.